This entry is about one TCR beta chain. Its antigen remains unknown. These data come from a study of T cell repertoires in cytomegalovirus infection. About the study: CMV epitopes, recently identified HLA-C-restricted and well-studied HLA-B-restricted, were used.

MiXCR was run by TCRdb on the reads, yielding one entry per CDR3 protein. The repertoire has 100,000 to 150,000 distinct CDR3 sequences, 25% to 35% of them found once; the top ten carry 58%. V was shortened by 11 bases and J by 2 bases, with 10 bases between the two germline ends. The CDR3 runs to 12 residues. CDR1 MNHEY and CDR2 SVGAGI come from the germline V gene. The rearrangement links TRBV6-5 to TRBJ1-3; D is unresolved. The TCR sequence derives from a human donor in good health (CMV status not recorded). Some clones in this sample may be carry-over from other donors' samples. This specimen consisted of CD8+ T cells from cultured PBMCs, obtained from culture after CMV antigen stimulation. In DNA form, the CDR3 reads TGTGCCGTATTCGGGCCTGGAAACACCATATATTTT. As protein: CAVFGPGNTIYF.